This T cell receptor (beta chain) emerged from a study of OX40 agonist ivuxolimab in advanced cancers. Looking at the study overall: A male proportion of approximately 80% was recorded, with mean age approximately 57 years and range about 20 to 79. The study's findings and limits: At 0.1 to 3.0 mg/kg, CD4+ and CD8+ blood T cells expanded clonally by week 6.

Method: immunoSEQ multiplex PCR; TCRdb's copy keeps in-frame clones and lacks some. This table has under 80,000 clones, 80% to 90% appearing once. Points on this clone: Its antigen remains unidentified.

Germline V gives CDR1 MNHEY, CDR2 SMNVEV (reference sequence). The germline V and J ends were trimmed by 9 bases and 2 bases, with 20 bases remaining between them. The CDR3 consists of 15 residues. This clonotype was sampled from an adult with an advanced solid tumor such as melanoma, head and neck, liver or kidney cancer. The sequenced sample was CD4+ or CD8+ T cells sorted from blood, obtained in a trial of the OX40 agonist ivuxolimab. The chain is built from TRBV27 and TRBJ2-7; possible D gene TRBD2, 5 bases. CDR3 DNA sequence: TGTGCCAGTGGTCTCTCTCCGGCGGGCCCCTACGAGCAGTACTTC. Its translation is CASGLSPAGPYEQYF.